Listed below are T cell receptor beta chains from one sample, sequenced in a study of cytomegalovirus exposure and HLA in healthy donors. Assay: immunoSEQ multiplex PCR; the TCRdb copy retains only in-frame clones and omits some. The top ten hold approximately 2.1% of the sample, which has some 160,000 clones, about 72% seen once. The specimen was PBMCs. The origin of the receptors is a man aged 40-55 years in good health and CMV-seronegative. CDR3s include the opening cysteine and the closing phenylalanine or tryptophan. A D gene is named only where the DNA matches it firmly. Clone size is given for some rows only: seen once, a few or many times, or a class if the clone is expanded.

v_gene	j_gene	d_gene	abundance	CDR3aa	CDR3nt
TRBV30	TRBJ2-2	TRBD2	NA	CAWSPRGGLAGGGTGELFF	TGTGCCTGGAGTCCCCGGGGAGGGCTAGCGGGAGGAGGGACCGGGGAGCTGTTTTTT
TRBV7-2	TRBJ2-3	TRBD2	NA	CASSFNSGGNTDTQYF	TGTGCCAGCAGTTTTAATAGCGGGGGGAACACAGATACGCAGTATTTT
TRBV19	TRBJ2-1	TRBD2	NA	CASMTSGGPYNEQFF	TGTGCCAGTATGACTAGCGGGGGGCCTTACAATGAGCAGTTCTTC
TRBV7-9	TRBJ2-1	NA	NA	CASSPPGAGVEQFF	TGTGCCAGCAGCCCCCCGGGGGCGGGAGTTGAGCAGTTCTTC
TRBV28	TRBJ2-3	TRBD2	NA	CATRSSGDTQYF	TGTGCCACCCGGTCTAGCGGAGATACGCAGTATTTT
TRBV10-1	TRBJ2-5	NA	few	CASSFLRGSAQETQYF	TGCGCCAGCAGTTTTCTCAGGGGTAGTGCCCAAGAGACCCAGTACTTC
TRBV5-6	TRBJ2-7	NA	NA	CASSRGSITGEQYF	TGTGCCAGCAGCCGAGGGTCGATAACGGGGGAGCAGTACTTC
TRBV4-1	TRBJ1-5	NA	few	CASSLQGARNQPQHF	TGCGCCAGCAGCCTCCAAGGGGCACGCAATCAGCCCCAGCATTTT
TRBV5-1	TRBJ2-1	TRBD2	NA	CASSLAKAGGSYNEQFF	TGCGCCAGCAGCTTGGCCAAGGCGGGAGGGTCCTACAATGAGCAGTTCTTC
TRBV6-5	TRBJ1-2	TRBD1	NA	CASSYGGAGGGYGYTF	TGTGCCAGCAGTTACGGCGGGGCAGGGGGCGGTTATGGCTACACCTTC
TRBV4-3	TRBJ1-2	NA	NA	CASSGLGPNNFDYGYTF	TGCGCCAGCAGCGGGCTGGGGCCAAACAATTTCGACTATGGCTACACCTTC
TRBV19	TRBJ1-4	NA	few	CASSPRRGKEKLFF	TGTGCCAGTAGTCCCCGAAGGGGTAAGGAAAAACTGTTTTTT
TRBV30	TRBJ2-5	NA	few	CAWSANRERVTQYF	TGTGCCTGGAGTGCAAACAGGGAGAGGGTGACCCAGTACTTC
TRBV6-5	TRBJ2-7	TRBD2	NA	CASRQGLASSYEQYF	TGTGCCAGCAGGCAGGGACTAGCAAGCTCCTACGAGCAGTACTTC
TRBV9	TRBJ2-1	TRBD2	NA	CASSVGGLAVNEQFF	TGTGCCAGCAGCGTAGGGGGACTAGCGGTAAATGAGCAGTTCTTC
TRBV19	TRBJ1-3	TRBD1	few	CASTDGTALSGNTIYF	TGTGCCAGTACCGACGGGACAGCACTCTCTGGAAACACCATATATTTT
TRBV9	TRBJ2-5	TRBD1	once	CASSDGDSYGTQYF	TGTGCCAGCAGCGACGGGGACAGTTATGGGACCCAGTACTTC
TRBV9	TRBJ2-2	TRBD1	NA	CASSVDQGARELFF	TGTGCCAGCAGCGTAGATCAGGGGGCTAGGGAGCTGTTTTTT
TRBV6-6	TRBJ1-1	NA	NA	CASSSTLGDTEAFF	TGTGCCAGCAGCTCCACGTTGGGAGACACTGAAGCTTTCTTT
TRBV2	TRBJ2-7	TRBD1	NA	CASISQGAWEQYF	TGTGCCAGCATTTCACAGGGGGCGTGGGAGCAGTACTTC
TRBV6-5	TRBJ2-5	TRBD2	NA	CASSYHLAGALETQYF	TGTGCCAGCAGTTACCATCTAGCGGGGGCATTGGAGACCCAGTACTTC
TRBV7-8	TRBJ1-1	NA	NA	CASSSGPVNTEAFF	TGTGCCAGCAGCTCAGGCCCGGTGAACACTGAAGCTTTCTTT
TRBV4-1	TRBJ2-7	TRBD1	NA	CASSLDRGYEQYF	TGCGCCAGCAGCCTGGACAGGGGCTACGAGCAGTACTTC
TRBV5-6	TRBJ1-1	NA	few	CASSPGWTFETEAFF	TGTGCCAGCAGCCCCGGTTGGACTTTCGAAACTGAAGCTTTCTTT
TRBV7-7	TRBJ2-7	NA	few	CASSREGVGEQYF	TGTGCCAGCAGCCGTGAAGGGGTCGGCGAGCAGTACTTC
TRBV4-1	TRBJ1-6	TRBD1	NA	CASSQMGQGGSPLHF	TGCGCCAGCAGCCAGATGGGACAGGGCGGGTCACCCCTCCACTTT
TRBV2	TRBJ2-2	TRBD2	NA	CASSVTSGGAGELFF	TGTGCCAGCAGTGTCACTAGCGGGGGGGCCGGGGAGCTGTTTTTT
TRBV2	TRBJ1-1	TRBD1	NA	CASRGTAMNTEAFF	TGTGCCAGCAGGGGGACAGCGATGAACACTGAAGCTTTCTTT
TRBV19	TRBJ1-1	NA	NA	CASSITGQGCGAFF	TGTGCCAGTAGTATAACCGGGCAGGGGTGTGGAGCTTTCTTT
TRBV9	TRBJ1-2	TRBD1	NA	CASSVENRGYGYTF	TGTGCCAGCAGCGTAGAAAACAGGGGCTATGGCTACACCTTC
TRBV12-5	TRBJ2-5	TRBD1	NA	CASGSGQDQETQYF	TGTGCTAGTGGTTCCGGACAGGATCAAGAGACCCAGTACTTC
TRBV5-4	TRBJ1-5	NA	once	CASSLGGGGDQPQHF	TGTGCCAGCAGCTTGGGAGGCGGGGGGGATCAGCCCCAGCATTTT
TRBV7-2	TRBJ2-3	NA	NA	CASSLARGTDTQYF	TGTGCCAGCAGCTTGGCCAGGGGCACAGATACGCAGTATTTT
TRBV7-2	TRBJ2-7	TRBD2	NA	CASSYPGTSFDEQYF	TGTGCCAGCAGCTACCCCGGGACTAGCTTCGACGAGCAGTACTTC
TRBV10-3	TRBJ2-7	TRBD1	once	CAIGGQGIFYYEQYF	TGTGCCATCGGGGGACAGGGTATTTTTTACTACGAGCAGTACTTC
TRBV6-5	TRBJ2-7	NA	NA	CASSYEWADPQQYF	TGTGCCAGCAGTTACGAGTGGGCCGATCCTCAGCAGTACTTC
TRBV5-4	TRBJ2-6	NA	NA	CASSQDSSSGANVLTF	TGTGCCAGCAGTCAGGACAGTAGCTCTGGGGCCAACGTCCTGACTTTC
TRBV2	TRBJ2-3	NA	NA	CASTGGVTDTQYF	TGTGCCAGCACCGGAGGGGTCACAGATACGCAGTATTTT
TRBV28	TRBJ2-5	NA	NA	CASSFGETQYF	TGTGCCAGCAGTTTCGGGGAGACCCAGTACTTC
TRBV5-1	TRBJ1-1	NA	NA	CASSPLIGGEAFF	TGCGCCAGCAGCCCCCTTATTGGCGGTGAAGCTTTCTTT
TRBV12-2	TRBJ2-7	NA	few	CASRTSGREDPDEQYF	TGTGCAAGTCGCACAAGTGGGCGGGAGGACCCGGACGAGCAGTACTTC
TRBV5-1	TRBJ2-1	TRBD2	NA	CASSWSRGLAGSGEQFF	TGCGCCAGCAGCTGGAGTAGGGGGCTAGCGGGAAGCGGTGAGCAGTTCTTC
TRBV5-1	TRBJ1-2	NA	NA	CASSLTGNGYTF	TGCGCCAGCAGCTTGACAGGGAATGGCTACACCTTC
TRBV2	TRBJ2-5	NA	NA	CASNKDRSQETQYF	TGTGCCAGCAACAAGGACAGATCCCAAGAGACCCAGTACTTC
TRBV4-3	TRBJ2-1	NA	NA	CASSPGTSQTYNEQFF	TGCGCCAGCAGCCCTGGGACTTCACAAACTTACAATGAGCAGTTCTTC
TRBV29-1	TRBJ1-1	NA	NA	CSVEEQAATEAFF	TGCAGCGTTGAAGAACAGGCCGCCACTGAAGCTTTCTTT
TRBV19	TRBJ1-2	NA	NA	CASSIIQSQGNYGYTF	TGTGCCAGTAGTATAATCCAGAGCCAGGGGAACTATGGCTACACCTTC
TRBV29-1	TRBJ1-1	NA	NA	CSVRQGSEAFF	TGCAGCGTGCGTCAGGGTTCTGAAGCTTTCTTT
TRBV7-9	TRBJ1-2	TRBD1	NA	CASGRDSPTGGYTF	TGTGCCAGCGGCCGGGACAGTCCGACGGGGGGCTACACCTTC
TRBV14	TRBJ1-5	TRBD1	few	CASSRTGGGNQPQHF	TGTGCCAGCAGCCGGACAGGGGGCGGCAATCAGCCCCAGCATTTT
TRBV7-2	TRBJ1-2	NA	NA	CASSLEAGWGNYGYTF	TGTGCCAGCAGCTTAGAAGCAGGGTGGGGCAACTATGGCTACACCTTC
TRBV29-1	TRBJ2-7	TRBD2	NA	CSVEGGLAGPYEQYF	TGCAGCGTTGAAGGGGGACTAGCGGGACCCTACGAGCAGTACTTC